Each of the 2 T cell receptor beta chains below was sequenced from the same sample in a study of cytomegalovirus exposure and HLA in healthy donors. A multiplex PCR was run with 60 Vbeta primers and 13 Jbeta primers. Data came from immunoSEQ multiplex PCR; TCRdb stores just in-frame clones and leaves some out. The repertoire holds about 140,000 clones, approximately 80% seen once, with about 5% in the top ten. The material sequenced was PBMCs. The receptors here all came from a male donor in good health and CMV-seronegative.

The rearrangement uses TRBV4-3 and TRBJ2-7; D not resolved. Between the trimmed V and J ends, which lost 1 base and 2 bases, there was a span of 15 bases. Germline loops: CDR1 LGHNA, CDR2 YSLEER. This CDR3 has 16 residues. The CDR3 nucleotides are TGCGCCAGCAGCCAAGGGGCTTTTCCTGCCCCCTACGAGCAGTACTTC. Translated, it gives CASSQGAFPAPYEQYF.

The rearrangement links TRBV4-2 to TRBJ1-5; D gene ambiguous. CDR1 and CDR2 from the germline V gene are LGHNA and YNFKEQ. Trimming cost V 0 bases and J 6 bases, with 6 bases left between them. CDR3 length equals 13 residues. The CDR3 loop reads CASSQEGGQPQHF. The CDR3 bases are TGTGCCAGCAGCCAAGAAGGAGGTCAGCCCCAGCATTTT.